This entry is about one T cell receptor (beta chain). The antigen this receptor binds is unknown. Base qualities are not recorded, but no much larger clone differs from it by a single base. Including the terminal cysteine and phenylalanine, the CDR3 comprises 17 residues. The read is trimmed to its CDR3 DNA, 51 bases read in frame from base 1. CDR1 and CDR2 were assigned from the germline V gene as KGHSH and LQKENI. V and J are trimmed by 1 base and 2 bases, and the gene matches miss 5 bases of the junction. Each collaborating institution followed its own protocols to collect whole blood in K2EDTA tubes. For TCRbeta analysis, collaborator samples were shipped as frozen whole blood, as isolated PBMCs, or as DNA extracted from either sample type. The record originates from a study of blood T cell repertoires in COVID-19 (dated by TCRdb to about 2020). Regarding the complete study: Collaborator samples came from the United States, Italy and Spain and covered acute and convalescent phases of COVID-19. The material from the prospective study consisted of cDNA or gDNA derived from T cells, B-cell-depleted T cells, or PBMCs. Subjects who had been exposed to COVID-19, were actively infected with it, or had recovered from it provided the deeply sampled blood TCRbeta repertoires that made up the dataset. The repertoires were released in a freely available public database intended as a resource for research on the immune response to SARS-CoV-2. The samples were drawn from two sources: the first 160 participants of the ongoing ImmuneRACE study, and approximately 1,300 subjects contributed by 6 global collaborators. A de-identified subject ID, COVID-19 status, age in years and sex were almost always included in the sample metadata. Where HLA class I and class II types were available, the types were taken from metadata supplied by the sample provider, not from assay-based typing.

General conclusions and limits of the study: The quantity of clinical and demographic metadata differed by source and by participant and was supplied without curation.

TCRbeta CDR3 regions were amplified from genomic DNA using the immunoSEQ Assay, a bias-controlled multiplex PCR. The authors processed their data as follows. The number of nucleated cells in each sample was estimated by amplification of reference gene primers within the assay. To quantify the absolute abundance of each unique TCRbeta CDR3 rearrangement, sequence reads were collapsed and filtered. Productive Simpson clonality was computed per sample as the square root of Simpson's diversity index over productive rearrangements. TCRdb carries this immuneACCESS record with in-frame sequences only. Its versions omit some clonotypes, under half of them owing to an unresolved V gene in the studies checked, with the rest unexplained. That table supplies the V and J calls and clone size; D and trimming were determined from the DNA. This sample has 91,000 or so clones in its table, and roughly 82% of those were observed once. The ten biggest clones cover 6% to 7.5% of the sample.

The chain was built from TRBV18 and TRBJ2-6, with 7 middle bases fitting TRBD2. The material sequenced was peripheral blood. This sequence was found in a man between 45 and 60 years old with active or convalescent COVID-19. The CDR3 loop reads CASSPRTGGTGANVLTF. The nucleotides read TGTGCCAGCTCACCACGGACGGGGGGTACTGGGGCCAACGTCCTGACTTTC.